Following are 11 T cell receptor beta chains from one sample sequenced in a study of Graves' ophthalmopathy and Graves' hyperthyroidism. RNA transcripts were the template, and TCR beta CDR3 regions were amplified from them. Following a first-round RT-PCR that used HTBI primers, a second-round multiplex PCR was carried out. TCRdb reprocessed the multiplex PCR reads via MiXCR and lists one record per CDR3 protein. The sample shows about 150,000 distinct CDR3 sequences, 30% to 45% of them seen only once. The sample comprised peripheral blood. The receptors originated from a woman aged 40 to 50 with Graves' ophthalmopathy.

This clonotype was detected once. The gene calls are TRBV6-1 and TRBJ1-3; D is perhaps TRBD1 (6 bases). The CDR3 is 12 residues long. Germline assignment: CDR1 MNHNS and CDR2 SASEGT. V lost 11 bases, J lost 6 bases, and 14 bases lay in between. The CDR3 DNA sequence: TGTGCCTCGGGGGCGAGTGAAAACACCATATATTTT. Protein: CASGASENTIYF.

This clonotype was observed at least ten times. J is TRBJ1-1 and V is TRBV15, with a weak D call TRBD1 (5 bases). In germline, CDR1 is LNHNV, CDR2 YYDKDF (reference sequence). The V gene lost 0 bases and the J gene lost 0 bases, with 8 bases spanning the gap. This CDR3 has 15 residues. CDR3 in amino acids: CATSRDRVMNTEAFF. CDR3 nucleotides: TGTGCCACCAGCAGAGACAGGGTGATGAACACTGAAGCTTTCTTT.

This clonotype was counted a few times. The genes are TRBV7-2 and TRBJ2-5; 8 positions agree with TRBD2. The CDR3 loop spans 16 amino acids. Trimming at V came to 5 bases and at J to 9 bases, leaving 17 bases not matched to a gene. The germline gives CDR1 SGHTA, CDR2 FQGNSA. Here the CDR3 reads CASSPSGGEPLWAQYF. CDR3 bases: TGTGCCAGCAGCCCGAGCGGGGGTGAACCTCTTTGGGCCCAGTACTTC. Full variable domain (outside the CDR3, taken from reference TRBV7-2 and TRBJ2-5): GAGVSQSPSNKVTEKGKDVELRCDPISGHTALYWYRQSLGQGLEFLIYFQGNSAPDKSGLPSDRFSAERTGGSVSTLTIQRTQQEDSAVYLCASSPSGGEPLWAQYFGPGTRLLVL.

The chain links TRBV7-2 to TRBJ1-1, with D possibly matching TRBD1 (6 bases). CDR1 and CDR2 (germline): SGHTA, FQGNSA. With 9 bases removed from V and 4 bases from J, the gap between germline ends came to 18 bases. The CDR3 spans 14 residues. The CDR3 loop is CASSAGGIGTEAFF. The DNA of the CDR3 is TGTGCCAGTAGTGCTGGGGGCATCGGCACTGAAGCTTTCTTT. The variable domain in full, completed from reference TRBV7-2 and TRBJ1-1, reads GAGVSQSPSNKVTEKGKDVELRCDPISGHTALYWYRQSLGQGLEFLIYFQGNSAPDKSGLPSDRFSAERTGGSVSTLTIQRTQQEDSAVYLCASSAGGIGTEAFFGQGTRLTVV.

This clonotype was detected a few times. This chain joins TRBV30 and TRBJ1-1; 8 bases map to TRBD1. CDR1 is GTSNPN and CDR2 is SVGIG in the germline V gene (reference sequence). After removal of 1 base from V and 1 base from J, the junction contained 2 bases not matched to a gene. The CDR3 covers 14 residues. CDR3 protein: CAWSDGQGNTEAFF. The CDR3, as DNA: TGTGCCTGGAGTGACGGACAGGGGAACACTGAAGCTTTCTTT.

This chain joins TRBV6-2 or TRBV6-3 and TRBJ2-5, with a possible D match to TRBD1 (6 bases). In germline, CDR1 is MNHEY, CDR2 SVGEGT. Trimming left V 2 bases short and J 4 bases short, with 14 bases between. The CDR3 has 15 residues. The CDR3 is CASSYHRVDGETQYF. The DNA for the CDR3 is TGTGCCAGCAGTTACCACAGGGTGGACGGAGAGACCCAGTACTTC.

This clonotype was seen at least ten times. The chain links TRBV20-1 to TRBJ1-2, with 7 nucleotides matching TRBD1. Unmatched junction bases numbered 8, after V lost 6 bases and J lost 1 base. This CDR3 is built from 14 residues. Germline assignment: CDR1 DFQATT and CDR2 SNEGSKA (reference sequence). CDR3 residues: CSAPPPGGNYGYTF. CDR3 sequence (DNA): TGCAGTGCGCCTCCCCCAGGGGGTAACTATGGCTACACCTTC.

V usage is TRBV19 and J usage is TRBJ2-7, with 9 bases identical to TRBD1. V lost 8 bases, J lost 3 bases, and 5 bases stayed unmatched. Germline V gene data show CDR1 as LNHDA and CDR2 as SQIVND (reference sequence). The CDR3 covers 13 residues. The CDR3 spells CASRQGGDYEQYF. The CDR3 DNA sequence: TGTGCCAGTCGACAGGGGGGGGACTACGAGCAGTACTTC.

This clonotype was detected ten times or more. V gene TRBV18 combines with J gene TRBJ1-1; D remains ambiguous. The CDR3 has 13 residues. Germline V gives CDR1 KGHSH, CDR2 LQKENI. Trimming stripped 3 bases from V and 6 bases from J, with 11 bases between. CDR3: CASSPARESEAFF. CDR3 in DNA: TGTGCCAGCTCACCCGCAAGGGAATCTGAAGCTTTCTTT.

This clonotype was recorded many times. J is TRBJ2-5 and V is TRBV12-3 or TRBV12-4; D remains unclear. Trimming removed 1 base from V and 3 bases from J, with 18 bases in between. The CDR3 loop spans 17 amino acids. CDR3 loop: CASSLGLVVLVEETQYF. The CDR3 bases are TGTGCCAGCAGTTTAGGGCTAGTTGTCTTAGTCGAAGAGACCCAGTACTTC.

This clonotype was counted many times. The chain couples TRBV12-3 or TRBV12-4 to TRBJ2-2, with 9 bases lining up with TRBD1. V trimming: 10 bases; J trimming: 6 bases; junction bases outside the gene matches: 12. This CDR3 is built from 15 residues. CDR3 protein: CATETGTGSPGELFF. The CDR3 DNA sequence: TGTGCCACCGAGACCGGGACAGGGTCCCCCGGGGAGCTGTTTTTT.